The 9 T cell receptor beta chains given below trace back to one sample, sequenced in a study of T cells in Graves' hyperthyroidism and ophthalmopathy. RNA transcripts served as the template for amplifying TCR beta CDR3 regions. HTBI primers were used for first-round RT-PCR of the TCR CDR3. MiXCR was run by TCRdb on the multiplex PCR reads, yielding one entry per CDR3 protein. This table holds under 350,000 distinct CDR3 sequences, approximately 26% found once. Sample: blood. The source of these receptors is a man between 40 and 49 years old with Graves' hyperthyroidism that later progressed to Graves' ophthalmopathy.

The chain links TRBV6-2 or TRBV6-3 to TRBJ1-5; 9 nucleotides agree with TRBD1. Per the germline V gene, CDR1 is MNHEY and CDR2 is SVGEGT. The junction had 12 bases not matched to a gene; V was cut back by 5 bases and J by 7 bases. This CDR3 comprises 16 residues. CDR3 DNA sequence: TGTGCCAGCAGTCATCGGACAGGGGTGTCGAGGCAGCCCCAGCATTTT. Translation: CASSHRTGVSRQPQHF.

This clonotype came up many times. The V gene is TRBV12-3 or TRBV12-4, the J gene TRBJ1-2, with D unresolved. This CDR3 spans 12 amino acids. Trimming left V 4 bases short and J 7 bases short, with 10 bases between. The CDR3 sequence: CASSYEVGGYTF. For the CDR3, the DNA is TGTGCCAGCAGTTATGAGGTTGGTGGCTACACCTTC.

The chain uses TRBV24-1 and TRBJ1-5, with D uncertain. The CDR3 covers 16 residues. The germline V and J ends were trimmed by 0 bases and 2 bases, with 10 bases remaining between them. Germline V gene lookup returns CDR1 KGHDR and CDR2 SFDVKD. CDR3 bases: TGTGCCACCAGTGATTTGGGGGAGATGGGCAATCAGCCCCAGCATTTT. Amino acids: CATSDLGEMGNQPQHF.

This clonotype came up many times. The rearrangement uses TRBV20-1 and TRBJ1-6; D is unresolved. The germline V gene encodes CDR1 DFQATT and CDR2 SNEGSKA (reference sequence). Trimming left V 1 base short and J 2 bases short, with 15 bases between. The CDR3 length is 17 residues. The chain's CDR3 is CSARGGSGHPYNSPLHF. The CDR3 nucleotides read TGCAGTGCTAGAGGCGGTTCGGGCCACCCCTATAATTCACCCCTCCACTTT.

At least ten counts were recorded for this clonotype. V usage is TRBV6-5 and J usage is TRBJ2-7; D not resolved. Germline V CDR1 and CDR2: MNHEY, SVGAGI. V gave up 2 bases and J gave up 1 base, with 12 bases separating them. CDR3 length: 15 amino acids. The CDR3: CASSYGKGRSYEQYF. In nucleotides, the CDR3 is TGTGCCAGCAGTTACGGGAAGGGTCGATCCTACGAGCAGTACTTC.

This clonotype has a count of ten or more. The chain links TRBV6-5 to TRBJ1-5; 8 bases agree with TRBD1. The germline gives CDR1 MNHEY, CDR2 SVGAGI. This CDR3 comprises 15 residues. V lost 7 bases, J lost 0 bases, and 5 bases stayed unmatched. CDR3 in DNA: TGTGCCAGCACCGGACAGGGATATAGCAATCAGCCCCAGCATTTT. Translated, it gives CASTGQGYSNQPQHF.

This clonotype showed up many times. V and J are TRBV2 and TRBJ2-7; 7 bases align to TRBD1. There are 14 residues in the CDR3. V was pared by 7 bases and J by 3 bases, with 9 bases of the junction left unmatched. Germline loops: CDR1 SNHLY, CDR2 FYNNEI. CDR3 region: CASTPGQAFYEQYF. The CDR3 DNA reads as TGTGCCAGCACCCCCGGACAGGCGTTCTACGAGCAGTACTTC.

This clonotype came up many times. The chain has TRBV28 and TRBJ1-5; maybe TRBD1 (5 bases). Germline CDR1 reads MDHEN; CDR2 reads SYDVKM. Trimming took 5 bases from V and 5 from J, leaving 13 bases between them. The CDR3 is made up of 14 amino acids. The CDR3 DNA follows: TGTGCCAGCAGTCGAGGGGTCCTTTATCAGCCCCAGCATTTT. Its protein product is CASSRGVLYQPQHF.

In this sample, this clonotype turned up many times. This rearrangement joins TRBV19 to TRBJ2-7; 10 bases are shared with TRBD2. Germline assignment: CDR1 LNHDA and CDR2 SQIVND (reference sequence). CDR3 length equals 13 residues. Germline trimming cut 4 bases from V and 4 bases from J; bases unmatched to any gene: 1. CDR3 DNA sequence: TGTGCCAGTAGTAAACTAGCGGGGTACGAGCAGTACTTC. It is translated as CASSKLAGYEQYF.